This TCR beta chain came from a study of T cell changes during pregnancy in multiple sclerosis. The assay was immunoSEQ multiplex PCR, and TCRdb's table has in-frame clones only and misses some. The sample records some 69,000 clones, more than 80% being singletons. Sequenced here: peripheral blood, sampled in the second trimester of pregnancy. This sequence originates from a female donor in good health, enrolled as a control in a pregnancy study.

The CDR3 is CAWTLGGGEAFF. CDR3 in DNA: TGTGCCTGGACGTTGGGGGGGGGTGAAGCTTTCTTT. The V gene is TRBV30, the J gene TRBJ1-1; possibly TRBD1 for D (5 bases). The CDR3 spans 12 residues. Germline CDR1 and CDR2: GTSNPN and SVGIG (reference sequence). Deletions cut 4 bases from V and 7 bases from J, with 13 bases between.